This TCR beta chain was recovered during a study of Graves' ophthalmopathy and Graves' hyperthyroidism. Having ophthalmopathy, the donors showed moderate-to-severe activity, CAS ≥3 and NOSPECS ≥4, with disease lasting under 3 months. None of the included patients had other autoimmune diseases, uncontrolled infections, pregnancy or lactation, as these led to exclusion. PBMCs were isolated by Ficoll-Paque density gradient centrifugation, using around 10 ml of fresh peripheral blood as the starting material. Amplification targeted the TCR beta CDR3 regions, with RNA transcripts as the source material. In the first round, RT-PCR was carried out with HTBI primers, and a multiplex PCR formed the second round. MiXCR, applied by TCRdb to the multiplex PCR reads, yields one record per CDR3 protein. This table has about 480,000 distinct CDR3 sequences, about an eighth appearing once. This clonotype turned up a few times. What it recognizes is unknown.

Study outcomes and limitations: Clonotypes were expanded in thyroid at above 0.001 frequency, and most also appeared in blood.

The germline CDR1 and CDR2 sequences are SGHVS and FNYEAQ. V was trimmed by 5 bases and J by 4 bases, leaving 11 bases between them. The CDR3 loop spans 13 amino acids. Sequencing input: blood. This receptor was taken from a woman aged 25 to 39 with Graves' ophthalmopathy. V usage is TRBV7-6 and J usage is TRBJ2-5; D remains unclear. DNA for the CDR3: TGTGCCAGCAGCCGTAAGCTCAGAGAGACCCAGTACTTC. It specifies CASSRKLRETQYF. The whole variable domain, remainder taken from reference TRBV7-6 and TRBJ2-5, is GAGVSQSPRYKVTKRGQDVALRCDPISGHVSLYWYRQALGQGPEFLTYFNYEAQQDKSGLPNDRFSAERPEGSISTLTIQRTEQRDSAMYRCASSRKLRETQYFGPGTRLLVL.